The next 4 T cell receptor beta chains were all read from a single sample in a study of blood T cell repertoires in COVID-19. Produced via immunoSEQ multiplex PCR; TCRdb's table is partial and in-frame only. This sample has 150,000 to 200,000 clones, with around four fifths found just once. What was sequenced was PBMCs or T cells enriched from blood (not recorded which). These receptors were taken from a woman aged 55-70 years who had recovered from COVID-19.

The V and J genes are TRBV2 and TRBJ1-1, with D unclear. Germline CDR1 reads SNHLY; CDR2 reads FYNNEI. The CDR3 has 13 amino acids. With 3 bases removed from V and 3 bases from J, the gap between germline ends came to 8 bases. The CDR3 sequence is CASSESGYTEAFF. The CDR3 DNA reads as TGTGCCAGCAGTGAGTCCGGGTACACTGAAGCTTTCTTT.

This chain joins TRBV15 and TRBJ1-2; 7 nucleotides align to TRBD1. The CDR3 loop spans 15 amino acids. J gave up 8 bases and V 3 bases, and 12 bases lay outside the gene matches. From germline, CDR1 is LNHNV and CDR2 YYDKDF (reference sequence). CDR3: CATSRGDRISRGYTF. Written as DNA, the CDR3 is TGTGCCACCAGCAGGGGGGACAGAATATCACGAGGCTACACCTTC.

This clone was observed a single time. The chain recombines TRBV11-3 with TRBJ1-1; perhaps TRBD1 as D (5 bases). The length of the CDR3 is 13 residues. V lost 0 bases and J 5 bases, leaving 7 bases between the germline ends. Germline-derived CDR1 and CDR2 are SGHNT and YENEEA. The CDR3 DNA reads as TGTGCCAGCAGCTTAGAACGACAGACTGAAGCTTTCTTT. It encodes CASSLERQTEAFF.

This chain joins TRBV7-3 and TRBJ2-1; 8 bases line up with TRBD2. Per the germline V gene, CDR1 is SGHTA and CDR2 is FQGTGA. With V trimmed by 5 bases and J by 7 bases, 7 bases remained unmatched. There are 14 residues in the CDR3. The CDR3 DNA follows: TGTGCCAGCAGCCCTCAAGCGGGGGTAAATGAGCAGTTCTTC. It encodes CASSPQAGVNEQFF.